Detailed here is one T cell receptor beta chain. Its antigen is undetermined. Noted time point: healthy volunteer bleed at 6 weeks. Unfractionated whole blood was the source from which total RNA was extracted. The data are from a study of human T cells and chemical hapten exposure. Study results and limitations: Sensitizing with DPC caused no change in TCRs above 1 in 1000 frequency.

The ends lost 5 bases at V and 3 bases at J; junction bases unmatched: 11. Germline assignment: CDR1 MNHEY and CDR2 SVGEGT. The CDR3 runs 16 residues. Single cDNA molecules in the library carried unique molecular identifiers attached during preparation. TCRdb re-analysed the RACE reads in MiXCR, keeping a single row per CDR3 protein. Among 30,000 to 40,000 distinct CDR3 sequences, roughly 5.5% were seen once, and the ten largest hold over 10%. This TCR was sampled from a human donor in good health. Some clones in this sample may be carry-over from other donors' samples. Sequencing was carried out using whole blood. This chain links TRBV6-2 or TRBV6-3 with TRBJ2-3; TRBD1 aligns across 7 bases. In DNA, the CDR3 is TGTGCCAGCAGTCATGGGACAGCGCTAACAACAGATACGCAGTATTTT. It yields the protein CASSHGTALTTDTQYF.